This T cell receptor (beta chain) was observed in a study of shared clonotypes between healthy human individuals. Study-level information: CD4 naive and memory got three plates each, CD8 naive two, CD8 memory one.

Germline CDR1 KGHSH, CDR2 LQKENI. V dropped 3 bases and J dropped 5 bases, with 14 bases sitting between them. This CDR3 comprises 14 residues. Profiling relied on immunoSEQ multiplex PCR, and the TCRdb table lists in-frame clones only, not all of them. The top ten clones hold approximately 0.44% of a sample with over 1.5 million clones, 95% to 99% of them seen once. The chain combines TRBV18 with TRBJ2-7, with D possibly TRBD2 on 6 matching bases. The TCR originated in a man aged 25 to 40 in good health. Sequenced sample: naive CD4+ T cells sorted from blood. Subset here: CD45RA+ positively selected. DNA of the CDR3: TGTGCCAGCTCACCTGGGGTTAGCGGTAACGAGCAGTACTTC. Its translation: CASSPGVSGNEQYF.